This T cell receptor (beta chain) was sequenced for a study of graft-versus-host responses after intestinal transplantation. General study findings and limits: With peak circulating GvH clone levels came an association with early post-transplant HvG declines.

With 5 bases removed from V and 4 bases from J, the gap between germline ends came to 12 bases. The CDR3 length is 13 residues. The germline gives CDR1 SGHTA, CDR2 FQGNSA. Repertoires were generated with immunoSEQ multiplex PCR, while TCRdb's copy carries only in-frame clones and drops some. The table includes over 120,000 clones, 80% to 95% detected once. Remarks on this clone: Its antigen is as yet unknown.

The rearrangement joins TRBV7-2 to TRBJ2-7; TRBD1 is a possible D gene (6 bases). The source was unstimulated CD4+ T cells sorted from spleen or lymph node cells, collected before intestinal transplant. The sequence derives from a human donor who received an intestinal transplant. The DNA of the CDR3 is TGTGCCAGCAGCCGGGACACCAATTACGAGCAGTACTTC. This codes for CASSRDTNYEQYF.